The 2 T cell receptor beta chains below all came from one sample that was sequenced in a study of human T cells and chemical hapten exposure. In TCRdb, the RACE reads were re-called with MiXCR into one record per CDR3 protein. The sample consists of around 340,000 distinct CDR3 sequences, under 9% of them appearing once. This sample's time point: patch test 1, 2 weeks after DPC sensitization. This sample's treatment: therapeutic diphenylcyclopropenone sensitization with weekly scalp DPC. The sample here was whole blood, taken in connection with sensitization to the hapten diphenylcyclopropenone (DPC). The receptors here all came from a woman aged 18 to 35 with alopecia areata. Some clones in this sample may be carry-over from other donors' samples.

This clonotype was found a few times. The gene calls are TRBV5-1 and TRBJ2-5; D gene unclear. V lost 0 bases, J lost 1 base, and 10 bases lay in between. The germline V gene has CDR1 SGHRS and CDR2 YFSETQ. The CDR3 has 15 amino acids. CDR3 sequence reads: CASSLERASQETQYF. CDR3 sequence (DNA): TGCGCCAGCAGCTTGGAACGGGCCAGCCAAGAGACCCAGTACTTC.

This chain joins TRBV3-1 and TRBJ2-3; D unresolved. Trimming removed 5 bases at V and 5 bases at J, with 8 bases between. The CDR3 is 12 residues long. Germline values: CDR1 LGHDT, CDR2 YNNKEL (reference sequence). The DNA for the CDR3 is TGTGCCAGCAGCTACCCGGGAGATACGCAGTATTTT. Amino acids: CASSYPGDTQYF.